The 31 T cell receptor beta chains in this list originate from one sample, sequenced in a study of cytomegalovirus exposure and HLA in healthy donors. PCR employed 60 Vbeta and 13 Jbeta primers. Data came from immunoSEQ multiplex PCR; TCRdb stores just in-frame clones and leaves some out. The sample lists some 70,000 clones; under 85% were seen once. Sequenced material: PBMCs. The receptors originated from a male donor in good health and CMV-seropositive.

The chain uses TRBV6-1 and TRBJ1-1, with 8 bases matching TRBD1. The germline V gene encodes CDR1 MNHNS and CDR2 SASEGT. CDR3 length equals 13 residues. Trimming cost V 3 bases and J 6 bases; bases outside gene matches: 3. This CDR3 reads CASSDAGGPEAFF. CDR3 DNA: TGTGCCAGCAGTGACGCAGGGGGCCCTGAAGCTTTCTTT.

This chain joins TRBV15 and TRBJ1-6; 7 bases fit TRBD1. The germline V gene has CDR1 LNHNV and CDR2 YYDKDF (reference sequence). The V gene end was trimmed by 3 bases and the J gene end by 7 bases; junction bases not matched to a gene: 3. The CDR3 is made up of 14 amino acids. CDR3 DNA sequence: TGTGCCACCAGCAGGGCAGGGGGAAATTCACCCCTCCACTTT. Protein: CATSRAGGNSPLHF.

This clone was seen only a few times. The chain has TRBV9 and TRBJ1-2, with 10 bases identical to TRBD1. The CDR3 is 15 amino acids. In germline, CDR1 is SGDLS, CDR2 YYNGEE. V trimming: 3 bases; J trimming: 4 bases; junction bases outside the gene matches: 6. The CDR3 region has the DNA TGTGCCAGCAGCGCCACCGGGACAGGGGCCTATGGCTACACCTTC. This translates into CASSATGTGAYGYTF. The complete variable domain, with remaining parts taken from reference TRBV9 and TRBJ1-2, reads DSGVTQTPKHLITATGQRVTLRCSPRSGDLSVYWYQQSLDQGLQFLIQYYNGEERAKGNILERFSAQQFPDLHSELNLSSLELGDSALYFCASSATGTGAYGYTFGSGTRLTVV.

The V call is TRBV6-5, the J call TRBJ1-1; unclear D gene. The V gene's germline CDR1 is MNHEY and CDR2 SVGAGI. The CDR3 has 12 residues. Trimming removed 2 bases at V and 7 bases at J, with 8 bases between. The CDR3 DNA reads as TGTGCCAGCAGTTACAAAGGAGGTGAAGCTTTCTTT. The encoded protein is CASSYKGGEAFF.

V is TRBV5-1 and J is TRBJ1-2, with TRBD1 matching over 9 bases. After removal of 4 bases from V and 4 bases from J, the junction contained 2 bases not matched to a gene. There are 13 residues in the CDR3. CDR1 is SGHRS and CDR2 is YFSETQ in the germline V gene. In DNA, the CDR3 is TGCGCCAGCAGCGGGGACAGGGCCTATGGCTACACCTTC. It yields the protein CASSGDRAYGYTF.

The rearrangement joins TRBV2 to TRBJ2-5; D not certain. Trimming shortened V by 3 bases and J by 5 bases, and 13 bases separated the two germline ends. The CDR3 totals 14 residues. CDR1 and CDR2 (germline): SNHLY, FYNNEI. CDR3 sequence: CASSDEQTTETQYF. CDR3 coding DNA: TGTGCCAGCAGTGATGAACAGACAACGGAGACCCAGTACTTC.

The chain is built from TRBV5-1 and TRBJ1-1; no reliable D call. The CDR3 is made up of 13 amino acids. Between the trimmed V and J ends, which lost 2 bases and 1 base, there was a span of 6 bases. CDR1 and CDR2 from the germline V gene are SGHRS and YFSETQ. CDR3 region: CASSFGRNTEAFF. The CDR3 DNA reads as TGCGCCAGCAGCTTTGGCAGGAACACTGAAGCTTTCTTT.

The chain uses TRBV6-1 and TRBJ1-1; no reliable D call. The CDR3 has 13 amino acids. CDR1 is MNHNS and CDR2 is SASEGT in the germline V gene. Trimming cost V 2 bases and J 1 base, with 5 bases left between them. The CDR3 region is CASSEIENTEAFF. The CDR3 nucleotides are TGTGCCAGCAGTGAAATAGAGAACACTGAAGCTTTCTTT.

As regards this clone: At one boundary the junction diverges from the germline segment, which might be a read error. The V gene is TRBV7-9, the J gene TRBJ2-7; unclear D gene. Germline V gene sequence: CDR1 SEHNR, CDR2 FQNEAQ (reference sequence). The CDR3 covers 12 residues. CDR3 nucleotides: TGTTCCAGCAGCTTATTTCTACACGAGCAGTACTTC. Translated, it gives CSSSLFLHEQYF.

This chain uses TRBV10-3 with TRBJ2-1; perhaps TRBD2 as D (7 bases). Per the germline V gene, CDR1 is ENHRY and CDR2 is SYGVKD. This CDR3 is 15 amino acids long. The V end was cut by 4 bases, the J end by 5 bases, with 15 bases between. The CDR3 nucleotides are TGTGCCATCAGTGTGGGGGGGCCCAGGGACAATGAGCAGTTCTTC. Protein: CAISVGGPRDNEQFF.

The chain uses TRBV19 and TRBJ1-1; D gene ambiguous. V lost 2 bases and J lost 0, with 7 bases in between. The germline V gene encodes CDR1 LNHDA and CDR2 SQIVND (reference sequence). There are 14 residues in the CDR3. The CDR3 reads CASSISSLNTEAFF. The CDR3 DNA reads as TGTGCCAGTAGTATATCGAGCCTGAACACTGAAGCTTTCTTT.

The V and J genes are TRBV30 and TRBJ2-3; D is uncertain. V shed 0 bases and J shed 4 bases, with 11 bases lying between them. CDR1 is GTSNPN, CDR2 SVGIG, per germline (reference sequence). This CDR3 is 14 amino acids long. The CDR3 region is CAWSVLMRSDTQYF. The CDR3 bases are TGTGCCTGGAGTGTCTTAATGCGGTCAGATACGCAGTATTTT.

CDR3 DNA sequence: TGTGCCAGCCATAACAGACACAATGAGCAGTTCTTC. Its translation is CASHNRHNEQFF. The chain uses TRBV13 and TRBJ2-1; the D is unclear. The V gene's germline CDR1 is PRHDT and CDR2 FYEKMQ (reference sequence). The CDR3 sequence is 12 residues long. Trimming removed 8 bases from V and 5 bases from J, with 10 bases in between.

The rearrangement joins TRBV6-1 to TRBJ2-7, with 8 bases identical to TRBD1. This CDR3 spans 15 amino acids. Trimming cost V 2 bases and J 4 bases; bases outside gene matches: 7. Germline V lookup: CDR1 MNHNS, CDR2 SASEGT. Here the CDR3 reads CASSERTGLKYEQYF. Here the CDR3 DNA reads TGTGCCAGCAGTGAAAGGACAGGGTTGAAGTACGAGCAGTACTTC.

In this sample, this clone turned up a few times. The rearrangement links TRBV20-1 to TRBJ1-1, with D tentatively TRBD1 (5 bases). Trimming left V 3 bases short and J 3 bases short, with 5 bases between. From germline, CDR1 is DFQATT and CDR2 SNEGSKA (reference sequence). CDR3 length: 11 amino acids. The CDR3 region is CSASRDTEAFF. CDR3 nucleotides: TGCAGTGCTAGCAGGGACACTGAAGCTTTCTTT.

The V call is TRBV11-2, the J call TRBJ1-2; 7 nucleotides line up with TRBD1. J lost 3 bases, V lost 5 bases, and 12 bases had no gene match. CDR3 length: 16 amino acids. The germline gives CDR1 SGHAT, CDR2 FQNNGV. The CDR3 coding sequence is TGTGCCAGCAGCCTAGGGGGCACTGCGGCTCACTATGGCTACACCTTC. Amino acid sequence: CASSLGGTAAHYGYTF.

The genes are TRBV30 and TRBJ1-4, with D perhaps TRBD1 (5 bases). This CDR3 region has 14 residues. Germline V CDR1 and CDR2: GTSNPN, SVGIG (reference sequence). V lost 2 bases and J 7 bases, leaving 14 bases between the germline ends. CDR3 protein: CAWSTGAGGEKLFF. CDR3 nucleotides: TGTGCCTGGAGTACCGGGGCCGGGGGTGAAAAACTGTTTTTT.

This clone came up a few times. This chain links TRBV6-5 with TRBJ2-7, with 9 bases fitting TRBD1. J was trimmed by 9 bases and V by 6 bases; bases with no gene match: 9. The CDR3 is made up of 13 amino acids. The germline gives CDR1 MNHEY, CDR2 SVGAGI. The CDR3 loop is CASRPDRGGWQYF. CDR3 bases: TGTGCCAGCAGACCGGACAGGGGCGGGTGGCAGTACTTC.

This sequence joins TRBV6-6 and TRBJ1-4, with a possible D match to TRBD1 (6 bases). CDR1 MNHNY and CDR2 SVGAGI come from the germline V gene (reference sequence). The CDR3 is 15 amino acids. Trimming took off 8 bases at V and 7 bases at J, with 20 bases between the two ends. CDR3 bases: TGTGCCAGCGGGCCTGGTACAGGGCTCGGTGAAAAACTGTTTTTT. This codes for CASGPGTGLGEKLFF.

Written as DNA, the CDR3 is TGTGCCAGCAGCCCTGGGACAGGGACTTCCTACGAGCAGTACTTC. This gives the protein CASSPGTGTSYEQYF. The rearrangement uses TRBV13 and TRBJ2-5; the match to TRBD1 covers 9 bases. The J call may be in error: the DNA end matches TRBJ2-7 better. The CDR3 covers 15 residues. Germline-derived CDR1 and CDR2 are PRHDT and FYEKMQ (reference sequence).

The chain couples TRBV6-5 to TRBJ2-7; D ambiguous. This CDR3 is 13 amino acids long. Deletions cut 8 bases from V and 5 bases from J, with 16 bases between. The germline CDR1 and CDR2 sequences are MNHEY and SVGAGI. The CDR3 region has the DNA TGTGCCAGCGGAACTACCTTAAAGGACGAGCAGTACTTC. Protein: CASGTTLKDEQYF.

The chain is built from TRBV9 and TRBJ2-1; 8 nucleotides line up with TRBD2. Germline assignment: CDR1 SGDLS and CDR2 YYNGEE. Unmatched junction bases numbered 5, after V lost 3 bases and J lost 3 bases. This CDR3 has 15 residues. The CDR3 region has the DNA TGTGCCAGCAGCGGTAGCGGGGAGCTCTACAATGAGCAGTTCTTC. Amino acid sequence: CASSGSGELYNEQFF.

This clone was seen just once. The chain links TRBV30 to TRBJ1-1; D might be TRBD1 (6 bases). Germline CDR1 and CDR2: GTSNPN and SVGIG (reference sequence). Trimming shortened V by 3 bases and J by 3 bases, and 17 bases separated the two germline ends. This CDR3 is built from 15 residues. The CDR3 sequence is CAWSLVGGGYTEAFF. The DNA of the CDR3 is TGTGCCTGGAGCTTAGTAGGGGGGGGGTACACTGAAGCTTTCTTT.

This clone was detected a few times. V usage is TRBV5-1 and J usage is TRBJ2-7; tentative D call: TRBD2 (5 bases). Germline lookup yields CDR1 SGHRS and CDR2 YFSETQ. V was trimmed by 0 bases and J by 7 bases, leaving 14 bases between them. The CDR3 loop spans 14 amino acids. The CDR3 loop reads CASSLDGLGVEQYF. Written as DNA, the CDR3 is TGCGCCAGCAGCTTGGACGGCCTCGGGGTTGAGCAGTACTTC.

This clone came up a few times. The V and J genes are TRBV5-1 and TRBJ2-5; maybe TRBD1 (6 bases). V lost 4 bases to trimming and J lost 3 bases, with 13 bases between them. CDR3 length equals 14 residues. From germline, CDR1 is SGHRS and CDR2 YFSETQ. The CDR3 DNA reads TGCGCCAGCAGCCTGGGACACCAGGAAGAGACCCAGTACTTC. Protein product: CASSLGHQEETQYF.

This chain links TRBV4-2 with TRBJ1-5, with a tentative D call TRBD1 (5 bases). Germline assignment: CDR1 LGHNA and CDR2 YNFKEQ. The CDR3 is 15 amino acids. Trimming took 4 bases from V and 6 from J, leaving 16 bases between them. The CDR3 sequence is CASSPRDFRGQPQHF. CDR3 bases: TGTGCCAGCAGCCCCCGGGACTTTAGGGGTCAGCCCCAGCATTTT.

This chain links TRBV7-9 with TRBJ2-3; 8 bases align to TRBD2. V lost 4 bases to trimming and J lost 7 bases; unmatched junction nucleotides: 19. In germline, CDR1 is SEHNR, CDR2 FQNEAQ (reference sequence). The length of the CDR3 is 18 residues. This chain's CDR3 is CASSSIQPQRGTLNTQYF. CDR3 nucleotide sequence: TGTGCCAGCAGCTCTATTCAGCCCCAGCGGGGGACCCTAAATACGCAGTATTTT.

Here the CDR3 DNA reads TGTGCCACCGGACAGGGGGCGCTTCAAGAGACCCAGTACTTC. The encoded protein is CATGQGALQETQYF. The V call is TRBV10-3, the J call TRBJ2-5; 11 bases are shared with TRBD1. Trimming cost V 10 bases and J 2 bases; bases outside gene matches: 6. Looked up from germline, CDR1 is ENHRY and CDR2 is SYGVKD. This CDR3 contains 14 residues.

V and J are TRBV7-3 and TRBJ2-7; 11 bases match TRBD1. This CDR3 region has 14 residues. V lost 5 bases and J lost 4; bases outside the gene matches: 4. Germline V gene lookup returns CDR1 SGHTA and CDR2 FQGTGA. CDR3 bases: TGTGCCAGCAGCCCCGGGACAGGGGGATACGAGCAGTACTTC. Residues: CASSPGTGGYEQYF.

The rearrangement links TRBV19 to TRBJ1-1, with D uncertain. CDR3 size: 11 residues. V dropped 4 bases and J dropped 4 bases, with 4 bases sitting between them. The germline CDR1 and CDR2 sequences are LNHDA and SQIVND (reference sequence). The CDR3 DNA follows: TGTGCCAGTAGTAGGAGCACTGAAGCTTTCTTT. It codes for CASSRSTEAFF.

This clone was counted a few times. The sample carries other DNA sequences with the same CDR3. J is TRBJ1-1 and V is TRBV7-6; weak D call: TRBD1 (5 bases). Germline V CDR1 and CDR2: SGHVS, FNYEAQ. Trimming cost V 4 bases and J 3 bases, with 9 bases left between them. There are 13 residues in the CDR3. The CDR3 sequence: CASSSQGYTEAFF. CDR3 bases: TGTGCCAGCAGCTCCCAGGGTTACACTGAAGCTTTCTTT. The variable domain in full, completed from reference TRBV7-6 and TRBJ1-1, reads GAGVSQSPRYKVTKRGQDVALRCDPISGHVSLYWYRQALGQGPEFLTYFNYEAQQDKSGLPNDRFSAERPEGSISTLTIQRTEQRDSAMYRCASSSQGYTEAFFGQGTRLTVV.